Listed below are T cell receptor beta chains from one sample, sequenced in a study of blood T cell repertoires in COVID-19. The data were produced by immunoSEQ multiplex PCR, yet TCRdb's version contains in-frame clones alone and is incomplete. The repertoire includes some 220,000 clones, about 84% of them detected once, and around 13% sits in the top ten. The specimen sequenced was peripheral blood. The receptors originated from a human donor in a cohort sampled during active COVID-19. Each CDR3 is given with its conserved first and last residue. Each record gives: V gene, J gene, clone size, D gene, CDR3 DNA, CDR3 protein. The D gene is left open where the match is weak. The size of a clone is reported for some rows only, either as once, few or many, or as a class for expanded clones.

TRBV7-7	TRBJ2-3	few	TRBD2	TGTGCTAGCAGCCCGAGACTAGCGGGGATAACAGATACGCAGTATTTT	CASSPRLAGITDTQYF
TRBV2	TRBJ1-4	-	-	TGTGCCAGCAGCCGGCAGCGGTCCCTGTTTTTT	CASSRQRSLFF
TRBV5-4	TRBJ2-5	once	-	TGTGCCAGCAGCTCCGGGACTGGGGGAGAGACCCAGTACTTC	CASSSGTGGETQYF
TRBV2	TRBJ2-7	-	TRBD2	TGTGCCAGCAGGCTAGCGGGGATCTACGAGCAGTACTTC	CASRLAGIYEQYF
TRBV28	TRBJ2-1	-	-	TGTGCCAGCAGTTTATTACAGGGAGGGTCCAATGAGCAGTTCTTC	CASSLLQGGSNEQFF
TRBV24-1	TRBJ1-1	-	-	TGTGCCACCAGTGACGCCGGACAGACTGAAGCTTTCTTT	CATSDAGQTEAFF
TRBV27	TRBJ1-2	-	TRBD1	TGTGCCAGCAGTTTCGGACAGGGGACCCCGGTCGGTGGCTACACCTTC	CASSFGQGTPVGGYTF
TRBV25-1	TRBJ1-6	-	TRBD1	TGTGCCAGCAGTGAATCCTTGGACACAGGGGCGCCCCTCCACTTT	CASSESLDTGAPLHF
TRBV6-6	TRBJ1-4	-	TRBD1	TGTGCCAGCACCAAGGACAGGGCACCAGAAAAACTGTTTTTT	CASTKDRAPEKLFF
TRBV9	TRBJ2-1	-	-	TGTGCCAGCAGCGTTCGGAAGGGGCGGCCCCTATGGAATGAGCAGTTCTTC	CASSVRKGRPLWNEQFF
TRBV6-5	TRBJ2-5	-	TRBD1	TGTGCCAGCCGTACAGGGGGGGAGACCCAGTACTTC	CASRTGGETQYF
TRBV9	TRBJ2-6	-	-	TGTGCCAGCAGCGTAGCGCCTAGCGTTGACTATGGGGCCAACGTCCTGACTTTC	CASSVAPSVDYGANVLTF
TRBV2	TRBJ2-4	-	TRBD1	TGTGCCAGCAGTGAGGGACAGAAAAACATTCAGTACTTC	CASSEGQKNIQYF
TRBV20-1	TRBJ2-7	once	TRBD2	TGCAGTGCTTGGACTAGCGGCTTGCAGTACTTC	CSAWTSGLQYF
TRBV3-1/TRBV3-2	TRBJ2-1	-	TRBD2	TGTGCCAGCAGCCAAGCACCGCTTAGCGGGAGGGGCGGTGAGCAGTTCTTC	CASSQAPLSGRGGEQFF
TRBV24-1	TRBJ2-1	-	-	TGTGCCACCAGTGATACCCTGGGGCCTAGATTCAATGAGCAGTTCTTC	CATSDTLGPRFNEQFF
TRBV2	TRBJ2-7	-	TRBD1	TGTGCCAGCAGGGACAGGGGAAACGAGCAGTACTTC	CASRDRGNEQYF
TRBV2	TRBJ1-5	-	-	TGTGCCAGCAGTAAAGGGGACAATAGCAATCAGCCCCAGCATTTT	CASSKGDNSNQPQHF
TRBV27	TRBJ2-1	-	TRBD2	TGTGCCAGCAGTTCTACTAGCGGGCGCTACAATGAGCAGTTCTTC	CASSSTSGRYNEQFF
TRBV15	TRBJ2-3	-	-	TGTGCCACCAGCAGAGATCCAGTAGATACGCAGTATTTT	CATSRDPVDTQYF
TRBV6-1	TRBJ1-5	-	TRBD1	TGTGCCAGCAGTGATAGACAGGGCTACAGCAATCAGCCCCAGCATTTT	CASSDRQGYSNQPQHF
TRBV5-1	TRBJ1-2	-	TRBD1	TGCGCCAGCAGCGTGGATACAGGGGAAGGAGGCTACACCTTC	CASSVDTGEGGYTF
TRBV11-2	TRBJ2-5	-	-	TGTGCCAGCAGCTTATCCCAACAGGGTTCGGAGACCCAGTACTTC	CASSLSQQGSETQYF
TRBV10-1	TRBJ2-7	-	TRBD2	TGCGCCAGCCCCAGCGGTCTAGCGGAGATCTACGAGCAGTACTTC	CASPSGLAEIYEQYF
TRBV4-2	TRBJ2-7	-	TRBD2	TGTGCCAGCAGCCAAACACAGACTAGCGGGGCATCCTACGAGCAGTACTTC	CASSQTQTSGASYEQYF